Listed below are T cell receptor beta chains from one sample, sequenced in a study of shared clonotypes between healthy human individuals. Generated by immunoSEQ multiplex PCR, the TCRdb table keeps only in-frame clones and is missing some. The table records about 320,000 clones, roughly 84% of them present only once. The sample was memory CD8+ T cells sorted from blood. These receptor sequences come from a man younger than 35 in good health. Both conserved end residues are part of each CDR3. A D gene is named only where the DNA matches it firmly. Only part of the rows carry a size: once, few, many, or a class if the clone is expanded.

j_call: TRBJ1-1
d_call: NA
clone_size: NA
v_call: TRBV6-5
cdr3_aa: CASSQLPGPAWAFF
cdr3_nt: TGTGCCAGCAGTCAACTTCCGGGCCCAGCTTGGGCTTTCTTT

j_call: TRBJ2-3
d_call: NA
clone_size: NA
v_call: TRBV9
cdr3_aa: CASSDEAGASTDTQYF
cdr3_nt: TGTGCCAGCAGCGATGAGGCAGGGGCCAGCACAGATACGCAGTATTTT

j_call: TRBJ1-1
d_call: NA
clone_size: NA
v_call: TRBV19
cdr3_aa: CASSIVGPRGNTEAFF
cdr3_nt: TGTGCCAGTAGTATAGTCGGCCCCAGAGGGAACACTGAAGCTTTCTTT

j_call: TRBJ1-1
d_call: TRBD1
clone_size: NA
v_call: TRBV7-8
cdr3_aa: CASSPDRGVEAFF
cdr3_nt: TGTGCCAGCAGCCCCGACAGGGGAGTTGAAGCTTTCTTT

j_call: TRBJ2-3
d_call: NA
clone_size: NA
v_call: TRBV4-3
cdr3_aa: CASSQVTTDTQYF
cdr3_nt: TGCGCCAGCAGCCAAGTAACCACAGATACGCAGTATTTT

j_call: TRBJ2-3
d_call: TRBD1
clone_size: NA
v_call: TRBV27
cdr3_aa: CASSPRTGRMRYTQYF
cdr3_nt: TGTGCCAGCAGCCCAAGGACAGGTCGTATGAGATATACGCAGTATTTT

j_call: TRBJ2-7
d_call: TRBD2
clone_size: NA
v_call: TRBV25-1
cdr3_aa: CASSEILLAGGSYEQYF
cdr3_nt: TGTGCCAGCAGTGAAATTTTACTAGCGGGGGGATCCTACGAGCAGTACTTC

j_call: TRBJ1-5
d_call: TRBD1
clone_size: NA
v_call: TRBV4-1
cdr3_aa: CASRIRQGGVVGQPQHF
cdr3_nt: TGCGCCAGCAGAATTCGACAGGGGGGGGTGGTAGGGCAGCCCCAGCATTTT

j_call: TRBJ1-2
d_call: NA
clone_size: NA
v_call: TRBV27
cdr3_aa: CASSTGTNYGYTF
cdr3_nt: TGTGCCAGCAGCACAGGGACTAACTATGGCTACACCTTC

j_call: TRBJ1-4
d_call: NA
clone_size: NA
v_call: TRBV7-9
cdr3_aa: CASSPALRTNEKLFF
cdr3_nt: TGTGCCAGCAGCCCCGCACTAAGAACTAATGAAAAACTGTTTTTT

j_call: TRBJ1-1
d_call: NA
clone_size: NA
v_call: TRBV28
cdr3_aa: CASSLPITLSSNTEAFF
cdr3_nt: TGTGCCAGCAGTTTACCTATTACCCTATCGTCTAACACTGAAGCTTTCTTT

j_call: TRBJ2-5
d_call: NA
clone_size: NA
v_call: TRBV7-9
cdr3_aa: CASSRRKGHKIQETQYF
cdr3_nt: TGTGCCAGCAGCCGACGTAAAGGGCATAAAATTCAAGAGACCCAGTACTTC

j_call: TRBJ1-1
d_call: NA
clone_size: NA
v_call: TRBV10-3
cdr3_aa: CASRVPGTLDGAFF
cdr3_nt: TGTGCCAGCCGAGTTCCCGGGACGCTAGACGGAGCTTTCTTT

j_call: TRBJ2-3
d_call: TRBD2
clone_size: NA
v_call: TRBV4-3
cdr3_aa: CASSQEASGTSTDTQYF
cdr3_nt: TGCGCCAGCAGCCAAGAAGCTAGCGGGACTAGCACAGATACGCAGTATTTT

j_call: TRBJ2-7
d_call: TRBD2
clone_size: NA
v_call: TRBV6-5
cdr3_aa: CASRHSSGSSYEQYF
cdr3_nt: TGTGCCAGCAGACACTCAAGCGGGAGCTCCTACGAGCAGTACTTC

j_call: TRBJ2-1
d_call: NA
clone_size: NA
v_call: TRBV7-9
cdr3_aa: CASSDWALHNEQFF
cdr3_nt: TGTGCCAGCAGCGACTGGGCCCTTCACAATGAGCAGTTCTTC

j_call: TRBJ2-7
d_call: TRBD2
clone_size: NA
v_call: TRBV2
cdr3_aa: CASSEPSGVFYEQYF
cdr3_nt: TGTGCCAGCAGTGAGCCGAGCGGGGTATTCTACGAGCAGTACTTC

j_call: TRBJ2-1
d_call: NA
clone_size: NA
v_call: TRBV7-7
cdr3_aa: CASSLGWPNEQFF
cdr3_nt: TGTGCTAGCAGCTTAGGGTGGCCCAATGAGCAGTTCTTC

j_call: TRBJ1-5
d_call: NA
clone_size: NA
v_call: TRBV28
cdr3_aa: CASSFLGSNQPQHF
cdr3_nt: TGTGCCAGCAGTTTTCTAGGGAGCAATCAGCCCCAGCATTTT

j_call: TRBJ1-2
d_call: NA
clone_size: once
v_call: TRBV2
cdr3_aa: CASSQIYGYTF
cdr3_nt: TGTGCCAGCAGTCAGATCTATGGCTACACCTTC

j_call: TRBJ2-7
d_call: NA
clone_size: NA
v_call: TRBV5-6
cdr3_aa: CASSLGGDFYEQYF
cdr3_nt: TGTGCCAGCAGCCTCGGCGGGGATTTCTACGAGCAGTACTTC

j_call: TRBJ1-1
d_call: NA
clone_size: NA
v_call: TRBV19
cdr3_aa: CASTIGWNTEAFF
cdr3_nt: TGTGCCAGTACTATAGGGTGGAACACTGAAGCTTTCTTT

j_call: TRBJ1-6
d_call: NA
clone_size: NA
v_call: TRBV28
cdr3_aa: CASSLYPADAYNSPLHF
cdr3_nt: TGTGCCAGCAGTTTATATCCTGCTGACGCCTATAATTCACCCCTCCACTTT

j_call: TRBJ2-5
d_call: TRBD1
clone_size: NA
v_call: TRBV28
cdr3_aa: CASSNTGQQETQYF
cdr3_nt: TGTGCCAGCAGCAACACGGGACAGCAAGAGACCCAGTACTTC

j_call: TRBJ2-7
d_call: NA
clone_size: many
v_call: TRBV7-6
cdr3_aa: CASSLASGTTYEQYF
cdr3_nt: TGTGCCAGCAGCTTGGCGTCCGGGACAACCTACGAGCAGTACTTC

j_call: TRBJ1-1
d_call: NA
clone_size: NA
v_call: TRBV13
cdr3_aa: CASSLENIEAFF
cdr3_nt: TGTGCCAGCAGCTTGGAGAACATTGAAGCTTTCTTT

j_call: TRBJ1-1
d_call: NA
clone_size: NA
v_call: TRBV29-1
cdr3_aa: CSARENTEAFF
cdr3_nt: TGCAGTGCTCGGGAGAACACTGAAGCTTTCTTT

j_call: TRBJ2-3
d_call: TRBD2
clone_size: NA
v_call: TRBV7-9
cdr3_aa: CASSFWGLAGSTDTQYF
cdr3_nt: TGTGCCAGCAGCTTTTGGGGACTAGCGGGAAGTACAGATACGCAGTATTTT

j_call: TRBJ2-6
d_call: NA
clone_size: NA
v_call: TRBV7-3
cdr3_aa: CASSLGSSGANVLTF
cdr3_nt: TGTGCCAGCAGCTTAGGTTCCTCTGGGGCCAACGTCCTGACTTTC

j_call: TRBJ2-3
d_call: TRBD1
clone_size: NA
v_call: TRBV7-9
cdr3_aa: CASSPSWGQADTQYF
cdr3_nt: TGTGCCAGCAGCCCATCGTGGGGACAGGCGGATACGCAGTATTTT

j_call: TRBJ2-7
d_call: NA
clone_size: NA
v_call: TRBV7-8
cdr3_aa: CASSIETGSYEQYF
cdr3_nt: TGTGCCAGCAGCATTGAAACAGGGTCCTACGAGCAGTACTTC

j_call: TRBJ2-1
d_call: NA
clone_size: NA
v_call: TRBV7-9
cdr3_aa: CASSLWVGGNFNEQFF
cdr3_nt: TGTGCCAGCAGCTTATGGGTCGGAGGGAACTTTAATGAGCAGTTCTTC

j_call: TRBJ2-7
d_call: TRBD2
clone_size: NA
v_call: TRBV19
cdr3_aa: CASSTPGLAVEQYF
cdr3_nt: TGTGCCAGTAGTACCCCGGGACTAGCAGTCGAGCAGTACTTC

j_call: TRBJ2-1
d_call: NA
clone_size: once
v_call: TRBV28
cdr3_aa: CASSPPGYEQFF
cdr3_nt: TGTGCCAGCAGCCCTCCAGGGTATGAGCAGTTCTTC

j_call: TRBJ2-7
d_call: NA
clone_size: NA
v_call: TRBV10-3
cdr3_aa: CATGEGTGYEQYF
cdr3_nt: TGTGCCACCGGGGAGGGGACAGGCTACGAGCAGTACTTC

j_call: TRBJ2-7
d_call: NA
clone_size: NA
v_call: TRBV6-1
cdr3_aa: CASRAAYEQYF
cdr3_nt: TGTGCCAGCAGGGCCGCGTACGAGCAGTACTTC

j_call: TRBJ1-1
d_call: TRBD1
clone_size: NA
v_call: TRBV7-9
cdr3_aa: CASSPDRGLDTEAFF
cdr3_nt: TGTGCCAGCAGCCCGGACAGGGGGCTCGACACTGAAGCTTTCTTT

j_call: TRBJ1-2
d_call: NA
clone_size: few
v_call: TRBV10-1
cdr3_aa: CASSDGGGYTF
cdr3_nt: TGCGCCAGCAGTGACGGCGGGGGCTACACCTTC

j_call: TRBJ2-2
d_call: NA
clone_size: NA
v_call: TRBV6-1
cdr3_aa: CASSDFGGTGELFF
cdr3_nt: TGTGCCAGCAGTGATTTTGGCGGGACCGGGGAGCTGTTTTTT

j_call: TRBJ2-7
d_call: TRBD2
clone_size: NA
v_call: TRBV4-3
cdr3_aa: CASSQARSGSGDEQYF
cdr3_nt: TGCGCCAGCAGCCAAGCCCGGAGCGGGAGTGGAGACGAGCAGTACTTC

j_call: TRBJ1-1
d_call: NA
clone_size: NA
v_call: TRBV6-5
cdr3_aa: CASSYFPMDGAEAFF
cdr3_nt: TGTGCCAGCAGTTACTTCCCCATGGATGGCGCTGAAGCTTTCTTT

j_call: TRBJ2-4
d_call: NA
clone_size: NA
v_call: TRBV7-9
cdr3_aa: CASSLDREGIQYF
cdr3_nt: TGTGCCAGCAGCCTCGACAGAGAGGGGATTCAGTACTTC

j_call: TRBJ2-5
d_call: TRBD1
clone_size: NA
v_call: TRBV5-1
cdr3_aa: CASGPGQGAETQYF
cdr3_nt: TGCGCCAGCGGACCGGGACAGGGGGCAGAGACCCAGTACTTC